Shown below are 28 T cell receptor beta chains from a single sample sequenced in a study of shared clonotypes between healthy human individuals. Profiling relied on immunoSEQ multiplex PCR, and the TCRdb table lists in-frame clones only, not all of them. This sample has nearly 1 million clones, with roughly 72% found just once. Sequencing was carried out using memory CD4+ T cells sorted from blood. Subset noted: CD45RA-negative fraction. The receptors were sampled from a man between 18 and 29 years old in good health.

This chain links TRBV10-3 with TRBJ2-2; the match to TRBD2 covers 7 bases. CDR1 and CDR2 (germline): ENHRY, SYGVKD. The CDR3 is 14 residues long. Losses at the gene ends were 2 bases for V and 6 bases for J; bases not matched to a gene: 3. CDR3 loop: CAISEGRASGELFF. CDR3 nucleotides: TGTGCCATCAGTGAGGGGAGGGCCTCCGGGGAGCTGTTTTTT.

The gene calls are TRBV5-5 and TRBJ2-7; D perhaps matches TRBD1 (6 bases). Trimming pared 1 base from V and 0 bases from J, leaving 8 bases between. The CDR3 is 14 residues long. Germline CDR1 and CDR2: SGHKS and YYEKEE (reference sequence). This chain's CDR3 is CASSLRDTSYEQYF. CDR3 nucleotide sequence: TGTGCCAGCAGCTTGCGGGACACCTCCTACGAGCAGTACTTC.

V and J are TRBV6-1 and TRBJ2-7; a possible D gene is TRBD2 (6 bases). Germline CDR1 MNHNS, CDR2 SASEGT. This CDR3 spans 15 amino acids. V lost 2 bases and J lost 0, with 11 bases in between. CDR3 residues: CASSEKRARSYEQYF. CDR3 nucleotide sequence: TGTGCCAGCAGTGAAAAGCGGGCCCGCTCCTACGAGCAGTACTTC.

The chain has TRBV28 and TRBJ2-7; D is perhaps TRBD1 (6 bases). Germline CDR1 is MDHEN and CDR2 is SYDVKM. CDR3 length: 13 residues. Trimming took off 6 bases at V and 1 base at J, with 10 bases between the two ends. This CDR3 is CASRTGASYEQYF. The CDR3 DNA sequence: TGTGCCAGCAGGACAGGTGCATCCTACGAGCAGTACTTC.

This clone was detected a few times. The V and J genes are TRBV7-2 and TRBJ2-7; weak D call: TRBD2 (6 bases). The germline CDR1 and CDR2 sequences are SGHTA and FQGNSA. There are 15 residues in the CDR3. The germline V and J ends were trimmed by 0 bases and 3 bases, with 12 bases remaining between them. This CDR3 is CASSLAGSTGYEQYF. DNA for the CDR3: TGTGCCAGCAGCTTAGCCGGGAGCACTGGCTACGAGCAGTACTTC.

The V and J genes are TRBV11-2 and TRBJ2-2; 7 bases line up with TRBD2. V dropped 3 bases and J dropped 0; count of bases not matched to a gene: 10. The CDR3 contains 18 residues. Germline CDR1 is SGHAT and CDR2 is FQNNGV. For the CDR3, the DNA is TGTGCCAGCAGCTTTTCGGGTAGCGGGCTATCGAACACCGGGGAGCTGTTTTTT. Residues: CASSFSGSGLSNTGELFF. Supplemented by reference TRBV11-2 and TRBJ2-2, the full variable domain reads EAGVAQSPRYKIIEKRQSVAFWCNPISGHATLYWYQQILGQGPKLLIQFQNNGVVDDSQLPKDRFSAERLKGVDSTLKIQPAKLEDSAVYLCASSFSGSGLSNTGELFFGEGSRLTVL.

The rearrangement joins TRBV14 to TRBJ1-1; no clear D gene. V was cut by 1 base and J by 3 bases, with 6 bases left in between. In germline, CDR1 is SGHDN, CDR2 FVKESK. This CDR3 is built from 13 residues. CDR3 protein: CASSQAAYTEAFF. Written as DNA, the CDR3 is TGTGCCAGCAGCCAAGCCGCCTACACTGAAGCTTTCTTT.

The chain carries TRBV9 and TRBJ1-2; the D gene is possibly TRBD1 (5 bases). There are 14 residues in the CDR3. Germline V gives CDR1 SGDLS, CDR2 YYNGEE. V lost 0 bases to trimming and J lost 6 bases, with 12 bases between them. The CDR3 DNA follows: TGTGCCAGCAGCGTAGCCGGGGGTTGGGATGGCTACACCTTC. This translates into CASSVAGGWDGYTF.

The rearrangement links TRBV11-2 to TRBJ2-1; 8 bases map to TRBD1. The CDR3 extends over 16 amino acids. Losses at the gene ends were 1 base for V and 7 bases for J; bases not matched to a gene: 9. In germline, CDR1 is SGHAT, CDR2 FQNNGV. CDR3 coding DNA: TGTGCCAGCAGCTTAGTTGGGCAGGGGGCGAGGAATGAGCAGTTCTTC. Its protein product is CASSLVGQGARNEQFF.

This chain uses TRBV5-5 with TRBJ1-1; TRBD1 agrees at 10 bases. Germline V gives CDR1 SGHKS, CDR2 YYEKEE (reference sequence). Trimming removed 4 bases from V and 6 bases from J; junction bases left unmatched: 9. The CDR3 has 15 amino acids. The CDR3 region has the DNA TGTGCCAGCAGCCTCCGGACAGGGGGTAGATCTGAAGCTTTCTTT. Translating it yields CASSLRTGGRSEAFF.

The chain recombines TRBV7-8 with TRBJ2-6, with no clear D. Germline CDR1 reads SGHVS; CDR2 reads FQNEAQ. CDR3 size: 16 residues. Trimming cost V 2 bases and J 0 bases, with 8 bases left between them. The CDR3: CASSLSLGSGANVLTF. The CDR3 bases are TGTGCCAGCAGCTTAAGTCTCGGCTCTGGGGCCAACGTCCTGACTTTC.

The J gene is TRBJ1-2, the V gene TRBV5-1; 9 bases are shared with TRBD1. Germline V lookup: CDR1 SGHRS, CDR2 YFSETQ. J was trimmed by 4 bases and V by 4 bases; bases with no gene match: 5. CDR3 size: 14 residues. CDR3 DNA sequence: TGCGCCAGCAGCCGGACAGGGGTTTTCTATGGCTACACCTTC. Its translation: CASSRTGVFYGYTF.

The CDR3 is CASSLQLAVQETQYF. CDR3 bases: TGCGCCAGCAGCTTGCAACTAGCGGTCCAAGAGACCCAGTACTTC. The genes are TRBV5-1 and TRBJ2-5; TRBD2 matches at 8 bases. The CDR3 covers 15 residues. The trim removed 1 base at V and 1 base at J, leaving 3 bases unmatched. CDR1 and CDR2 (germline): SGHRS, YFSETQ.

The chain carries TRBV19 and TRBJ1-4, with a tentative D call TRBD1 (5 bases). CDR3 length equals 15 residues. Germline V gives CDR1 LNHDA, CDR2 SQIVND (reference sequence). The ends were cut back, 4 bases at V and 0 bases at J, with 9 bases in the middle. CDR3 coding DNA: TGTGCCAGTAGTACCACAGGAGCAACTAATGAAAAACTGTTTTTT. As protein: CASSTTGATNEKLFF.

This clone has only a few counts. This sequence joins TRBV29-1 and TRBJ2-2; possible D gene TRBD1, 5 bases. Trimming left V 7 bases short and J 7 bases short, with 10 bases between. Germline V gene sequence: CDR1 SQVTM, CDR2 ANQGSEA. The CDR3 has 11 amino acids. Here the CDR3 reads CSGYQGGELFF. CDR3 nucleotide sequence: TGCAGCGGCTATCAGGGCGGGGAGCTGTTTTTT.

This clone was seen a handful of times. The CDR3 nucleotides are TGCGCCAGCAGCCGGGCTCGAAGCGGGCTAACGAACACCGGGGAGCTGTTTTTT. It translates to CASSRARSGLTNTGELFF. The chain uses TRBV4-3 and TRBJ2-2; tentative D call: TRBD2 (6 bases). There are 18 residues in the CDR3. The V gene lost 4 bases and the J gene lost 0 bases, with 18 bases spanning the gap. Germline values: CDR1 LGHNA, CDR2 YSLEER.

Worth noting for this clone: The same CDR3 can be traced to other DNA sequences in this sample. The chain has TRBV9 and TRBJ2-3; possible D gene TRBD2, 5 bases. V was pared by 0 bases and J by 2 bases, with 7 bases between. CDR3 length equals 14 residues. Per the germline V gene, CDR1 is SGDLS and CDR2 is YYNGEE. The DNA of the CDR3 is TGTGCCAGCAGCGTAGCGGGGATCACAGATACGCAGTATTTT. Amino acids: CASSVAGITDTQYF. Combining the CDR3 with reference TRBV9 and TRBJ2-3 gives the whole variable domain DSGVTQTPKHLITATGQRVTLRCSPRSGDLSVYWYQQSLDQGLQFLIQYYNGEERAKGNILERFSAQQFPDLHSELNLSSLELGDSALYFCASSVAGITDTQYFGPGTRLTVL.

The J gene is TRBJ1-3, the V gene TRBV11-2; D perhaps matches TRBD1 (5 bases). CDR3 length equals 15 residues. Germline V gene data show CDR1 as SGHAT and CDR2 as FQNNGV. The V end was cut by 2 bases, the J end by 0 bases, with 8 bases between. The CDR3 DNA reads as TGTGCCAGCAGCTTAACAGGCACCTCTGGAAACACCATATATTTT. As protein: CASSLTGTSGNTIYF.

This chain uses TRBV30 with TRBJ2-5, with a weak D call TRBD2 (6 bases). The J call may be mistaken, given a closer DNA end match to TRBJ2-7. Germline values: CDR1 GTSNPN, CDR2 SVGIG (reference sequence). The CDR3 has 15 amino acids. CDR3 sequence reads: CAWRAVAGFPYEQYF. The CDR3 DNA reads TGTGCCTGGAGGGCCGTTGCGGGATTCCCCTACGAGCAGTACTTC.

The rearrangement uses TRBV5-1 and TRBJ2-1, with 12 positions matching TRBD2. The CDR3 contains 17 residues. The trim removed 5 bases at V and 4 bases at J, leaving 10 bases unmatched. Germline V gene lookup returns CDR1 SGHRS and CDR2 YFSETQ. The CDR3 protein is CASRYLAGGANYNEQFF. DNA for the CDR3: TGCGCCAGCAGATACCTAGCGGGAGGGGCGAATTACAATGAGCAGTTCTTC.

V gene TRBV30 combines with J gene TRBJ1-6, with D hard to call. Germline V lookup: CDR1 GTSNPN, CDR2 SVGIG (reference sequence). This CDR3 is 12 amino acids long. V lost 2 bases to trimming and J lost 9 bases, with 8 bases between them. The CDR3 DNA is TGTGCCTGGAGTTTTGGACCTTCACCCCTCCACTTT. Encoded protein: CAWSFGPSPLHF. Based on the CDR3 plus reference TRBV30 and TRBJ1-6, the full variable domain is SQTIHQWPATLVQPVGSPLSLECTVEGTSNPNLYWYRQAAGRGLQLLFYSVGIGQISSEVPQNLSASRPQDRQFILSSKKLLLSDSGFYLCAWSFGPSPLHFGNGTRLTVT.

The V and J genes are TRBV19 and TRBJ2-7; 7 bases fit TRBD1. The CDR3 covers 14 residues. The germline V gene encodes CDR1 LNHDA and CDR2 SQIVND (reference sequence). After removal of 3 bases from V and 6 bases from J, the junction contained 8 bases not matched to a gene. CDR3 in DNA: TGTGCCAGTAGTATCGCCACAGGGGATCGCGAGCAGTACTTC. Translating it yields CASSIATGDREQYF.

This chain links TRBV4-3 with TRBJ2-6, with a weak D call TRBD2 (6 bases). The V and J ends lost 0 bases and 4 bases respectively, with 16 bases between them. In germline, CDR1 is LGHNA, CDR2 YSLEER. The CDR3 consists of 18 residues. Here the CDR3 reads CASSQDGGIRLGANVLTF. The CDR3 DNA follows: TGCGCCAGCAGCCAAGATGGGGGGATCAGGTTAGGGGCCAACGTCCTGACTTTC.

V usage is TRBV21-1 and J usage is TRBJ1-1; the table names TRBD1, a call not compared with the DNA. TRBV21-1 is a pseudogene. The CDR3 totals 17 residues. The CDR3 here is CASSLIRSTPMNTEAFF. The CDR3 nucleotides read TGTGCCAGCAGCCTTATCAGGTCTACCCCGATGAACACTGAAGCTTTCTTT.

Notes on this clone: Other nucleotide sequences in the sample specify the same CDR3. This chain links TRBV18 with TRBJ2-5; 9 nucleotides agree with TRBD1. The CDR3 consists of 13 residues. The J segment lost 3 bases and the V segment lost 6 bases, leaving 2 bases of the junction unmatched. CDR1 and CDR2 (germline): KGHSH, LQKENI. The CDR3 is CASSRDREETQYF. CDR3 in DNA: TGTGCCAGCTCTCGGGACAGGGAAGAGACCCAGTACTTC. The whole variable domain, filled in from reference TRBV18 and TRBJ2-5, reads NAGVMQNPRHLVRRRGQEARLRCSPMKGHSHVYWYRQLPEEGLKFMVYLQKENIIDESGMPKERFSAEFPKEGPSILRIQQVVRGDSAAYFCASSRDREETQYFGPGTRLLVL.

The rearrangement links TRBV7-9 to TRBJ2-2; no firm D call. CDR3 size: 14 residues. Germline V gene lookup returns CDR1 SEHNR and CDR2 FQNEAQ (reference sequence). V dropped 3 bases and J dropped 5 bases, with 10 bases sitting between them. As DNA, the CDR3 is TGTGCCAGCAGCTTTGGGCCCTTGACCGGGGAGCTGTTTTTT. The encoded protein is CASSFGPLTGELFF. Full variable domain (missing parts from reference TRBV7-9 and TRBJ2-2): DTGVSQNPRHKITKRGQNVTFRCDPISEHNRLYWYRQTLGQGPEFLTYFQNEAQLEKSRLLSDRFSAERPKGSFSTLEIQRTEQGDSAMYLCASSFGPLTGELFFGEGSRLTVL.

The chain links TRBV5-1 to TRBJ1-2; 7 bases agree with TRBD1. The V gene end was trimmed by 5 bases and the J gene end by 6 bases; junction bases not matched to a gene: 7. The CDR3 spans 13 residues. From germline, CDR1 is SGHRS and CDR2 YFSETQ. The chain's CDR3 is CASRGDRDNGYTF. CDR3 bases: TGCGCCAGCAGGGGTGACAGGGATAATGGCTACACCTTC.

The chain employs TRBV9 and TRBJ2-5; TRBD2 aligns across 8 bases. V dropped 1 base and J dropped 4; count of bases not matched to a gene: 9. The germline V gene encodes CDR1 SGDLS and CDR2 YYNGEE. The CDR3 totals 16 residues. The CDR3 spells CASSVSPAGVGETQYF. In DNA, the CDR3 is TGTGCCAGCAGCGTATCCCCAGCGGGAGTTGGAGAGACCCAGTACTTC.